The 27 T cell receptor beta chains below all came from one sample that was sequenced in a study of neurological immune-mediated disorders (dated by TCRdb to the late 2010s). Library preparation employed 5' RACE. Instrument on record: Illumina HiSeq 2500. TCRdb reprocessed the public reads (quality trimming at Q25 with fastp, clone calling with MiXCR) and kept in-frame beta chains. Every distinct CDR3 protein forms one entry, paired with its most common genes and DNA. Recorded for this sample are just over 95,000 distinct CDR3 sequences; roughly 3.5% of them occurred a single time. The top ten clones comprise 5% to 6.5% of the sample. Sequenced: PBMCs. The receptors come from a woman under 30 with multiple sclerosis.

This clonotype was seen ten or more times. The V gene is TRBV3-1, the J gene TRBJ1-4; D is unresolved. Germline CDR1 LGHDT, CDR2 YNNKEL (reference sequence). This CDR3 comprises 13 residues. Between the trimmed V and J ends, which lost 5 bases and 4 bases, there was a span of 8 bases. CDR3 sequence reads: CASSFRGNEKLFF. CDR3 coding DNA: TGTGCCAGCAGCTTCCGGGGTAATGAAAAACTGTTTTTT.

This clonotype appeared many times. The J gene is TRBJ2-5, the V gene TRBV10-3; D uncertain. This CDR3 spans 14 amino acids. CDR1 is ENHRY, CDR2 SYGVKD, per germline. Trimming removed 7 bases at V and 0 bases at J, with 12 bases between. The CDR3 bases are TGTGCCATCAAAATAAGCCGGGACCAAGAGACCCAGTACTTC. It specifies CAIKISRDQETQYF.

This clonotype showed up many times. The J gene is TRBJ1-2, the V gene TRBV20-1; 8 bases fit TRBD1. Germline loops: CDR1 DFQATT, CDR2 SNEGSKA (reference sequence). After removal of 3 bases from V and 8 bases from J, the junction contained 5 bases not matched to a gene. The CDR3 spans 12 residues. CDR3 in DNA: TGCAGTGCTAGTGGGGACAGGTCGGGCTACACCTTC. This gives the protein CSASGDRSGYTF.

This clonotype occurred a few times. A much more abundant neighbour one base away suggests this may be a read error. V and J are TRBV11-2 and TRBJ1-5, with D possibly being TRBD1 (6 bases). The CDR3 length is 13 residues. Germline values: CDR1 SGHAT, CDR2 FQNNGV. In DNA, the CDR3 is TGTGCCAGCAGCTTAGATCTTGGACAGCACCAGCATTTT. This codes for CASSLDLGQHQHF.

This clonotype was recorded at least ten times. This chain joins TRBV12-3 or TRBV12-4 and TRBJ2-1; D is perhaps TRBD1 or TRBD2 (5 bases each). The V end lost 1 base, the J end lost 8 bases, and 9 bases lay between the germline ends. There are 13 residues in the CDR3. The CDR3 reads CASSLVRGHEQFF. The CDR3, as DNA: TGTGCCAGCAGTTTAGTAAGGGGACATGAGCAGTTCTTC.

This clonotype was seen at least ten times. The chain employs TRBV5-1 and TRBJ1-2; 9 nucleotides match TRBD1. V lost 7 bases, J lost 2 bases, and 9 bases stayed unmatched. This CDR3 has 15 amino acids. Germline V gene lookup returns CDR1 SGHRS and CDR2 YFSETQ. CDR3 DNA: TGCGCCAGCCGGACGAGCGGGACAGGGAACTATGGCTACACCTTC. Its translation: CASRTSGTGNYGYTF. The full variable domain, completed using reference TRBV5-1 and TRBJ1-2, is KAGVTQTPRYLIKTRGQQVTLSCSPISGHRSVSWYQQTPGQGLQFLFEYFSETQRNKGNFPGRFSGRQFSNSRSEMNVSTLELGDSALYLCASRTSGTGNYGYTFGSGTRLTVV.

This clonotype was picked up many times. This rearrangement joins TRBV14 to TRBJ2-2; D remains ambiguous. The germline V gene encodes CDR1 SGHDN and CDR2 FVKESK. The length of the CDR3 is 14 residues. V was clipped by 2 bases and J by 6 bases, with 10 bases between them. This CDR3 reads CASSQRRIPGELFF. CDR3 coding DNA: TGTGCCAGCAGCCAAAGAAGGATCCCCGGGGAGCTGTTTTTT.

This clonotype was seen only a few times. The chain combines TRBV6-6 with TRBJ2-1; unclear D gene. The V and J ends lost 6 bases and 8 bases respectively, with 5 bases between them. The CDR3 consists of 10 residues. Germline V gene sequence: CDR1 MNHNY, CDR2 SVGAGI (reference sequence). In DNA, the CDR3 is TGTGCCAGCAGGAAGTATGAGCAGTTCTTC. Protein product: CASRKYEQFF.

This clonotype was observed many times. The DNA for the CDR3 is TGTGCCAGCAGTTCACAGGGTGGGAACACCGGGGAGCTGTTTTTT. It encodes CASSSQGGNTGELFF. The chain combines TRBV12-3 or TRBV12-4 with TRBJ2-2; tentative D call: TRBD1 (6 bases). CDR3 size: 15 residues. V shed 4 bases and J shed 1 base, with 10 bases lying between them.

This clonotype was counted ten times or more. CDR3 DNA: TGCAGTGCTAACGCTTACGGGAATTCACCCCTCCACTTT. Protein product: CSANAYGNSPLHF. The rearrangement joins TRBV20-1 to TRBJ1-6; D gene unclear. Deletions cut 4 bases from V and 7 bases from J, with 11 bases between. The CDR3 runs to 13 residues. Germline V lookup: CDR1 DFQATT, CDR2 SNEGSKA (reference sequence).

This clonotype appeared many times. V and J are TRBV5-1 and TRBJ2-5; D gene unclear. With 4 bases removed from V and 4 bases from J, the gap between germline ends came to 14 bases. The germline V gene has CDR1 SGHRS and CDR2 YFSETQ. The CDR3 covers 14 residues. CDR3 DNA sequence: TGCGCCAGCAGCATGGATGCTTTCGGAGAGACCCAGTACTTC. Its translation: CASSMDAFGETQYF.

This clonotype was found many times. The chain carries TRBV10-3 and TRBJ2-3; perhaps TRBD2 as D (7 bases). V lost 5 bases and J 1 base, leaving 13 bases between the germline ends. The germline CDR1 and CDR2 sequences are ENHRY and SYGVKD. The CDR3 sequence is 15 residues long. The CDR3 DNA reads TGTGCCATCAGTCCCGAGGGGGGGGGCACAGATACGCAGTATTTT. The encoded protein is CAISPEGGGTDTQYF.

There are many counts of this clonotype. This chain connects TRBV11-2 to TRBJ2-1, with 10 positions matching TRBD1. The CDR3 covers 15 residues. CDR1 SGHAT and CDR2 FQNNGV come from the germline V gene. The J segment lost 7 bases and the V segment lost 1 base, leaving 4 bases of the junction unmatched. The CDR3 bases are TGTGCCAGCAGCTTAGGGTGGACAGGGGGGAATGAGCAGTTCTTC. This encodes CASSLGWTGGNEQFF.

In this sample, this clonotype turned up many times. This sequence joins TRBV7-9 and TRBJ1-1; 11 nucleotides align to TRBD1. The CDR3 contains 16 residues. The V gene's germline CDR1 is SEHNR and CDR2 FQNEAQ (reference sequence). V shed 1 base, J shed 5 bases, and the junction held 6 bases outside the gene matches. This CDR3 is CASSLGGGQGATEAFF. The DNA for the CDR3 is TGTGCCAGCAGCTTAGGAGGAGGACAGGGGGCAACTGAAGCTTTCTTT.

This clonotype was picked up many times. J is TRBJ2-1 and V is TRBV10-1, with D unclear. The CDR3 spans 14 residues. Germline lookup yields CDR1 WNHNN and CDR2 SYGVQD (reference sequence). V lost 5 bases, J lost 1 base, and 9 bases lay in between. CDR3 DNA sequence: TGCGCCAGCAGTTCTGCGGATTCCTACAATGAGCAGTTCTTC. It translates to CASSSADSYNEQFF.

This clonotype was observed many times. The rearrangement links TRBV9 to TRBJ2-1; 11 positions agree with TRBD2. J was trimmed by 2 bases and V by 4 bases; bases with no gene match: 2. There are 15 residues in the CDR3. Germline V gives CDR1 SGDLS, CDR2 YYNGEE. The CDR3: CASSTLAGAYNEQFF. The CDR3 DNA follows: TGTGCCAGCAGCACACTAGCGGGGGCCTACAATGAGCAGTTCTTC. The entire variable domain, with the rest obtained from reference TRBV9 and TRBJ2-1, is as follows: DSGVTQTPKHLITATGQRVTLRCSPRSGDLSVYWYQQSLDQGLQFLIQYYNGEERAKGNILERFSAQQFPDLHSELNLSSLELGDSALYFCASSTLAGAYNEQFFGPGTRLTVL.

The table lists this clonotype with many counts. This chain connects TRBV20-1 to TRBJ2-7; maybe TRBD1 (8 bases). The CDR3 has 15 residues. Germline CDR1 reads DFQATT; CDR2 reads SNEGSKA (reference sequence). V gave up 4 bases and J gave up 6 bases, with 22 bases separating them. CDR3 sequence reads: CSAKPLNRGGGEQYF. CDR3 DNA: TGCAGTGCTAAACCCCTAAACAGGGGGGGAGGCGAGCAGTACTTC.

This clonotype came up many times. The chain is built from TRBV20-1 and TRBJ1-2; no clear D gene. This CDR3 has 13 residues. The V gene lost 3 bases and the J gene lost 4 bases, with 12 bases spanning the gap. Germline V gene data show CDR1 as DFQATT and CDR2 as SNEGSKA (reference sequence). CDR3 bases: TGCAGTGCTAGGGACGGCCGACTCTATGGCTACACCTTC. Translated: CSARDGRLYGYTF.

In its sample, this clonotype was seen many times. The V call is TRBV10-2, the J call TRBJ2-3, with 8 nucleotides matching TRBD1. Unmatched junction bases numbered 9, after V lost 4 bases and J lost 6 bases. From germline, CDR1 is WSHSY and CDR2 SAAADI. The CDR3 has 15 amino acids. In DNA, the CDR3 is TGCGCCAGCAGTGCTTCGACAGGGGTGACGGATACGCAGTATTTT. The encoded protein is CASSASTGVTDTQYF.

This clonotype was counted many times. The J gene is TRBJ1-2, the V gene TRBV7-9, with 10 bases that match TRBD1. With 7 bases clipped from V and 2 bases from J, the junction kept 7 bases outside the gene matches. The CDR3 covers 15 residues. The germline gives CDR1 SEHNR, CDR2 FQNEAQ (reference sequence). The CDR3 region is CASIQDRGPNYGYTF. For the CDR3, the DNA is TGTGCCAGCATCCAAGACAGGGGGCCCAACTATGGCTACACCTTC.

The genes are TRBV7-6 and TRBJ2-5, with D possibly TRBD1 on 6 matching bases. CDR1 is SGHVS, CDR2 FNYEAQ, per germline. There are 15 residues in the CDR3. Trimming shortened V by 1 base and J by 3 bases, and 12 bases separated the two germline ends. The DNA for the CDR3 is TGTGCCAGCAGCTTAGTGGACAGTGTCAAAGAGACCCAGTACTTC. Protein sequence: CASSLVDSVKETQYF.

This clonotype was observed at least ten times. The J gene is TRBJ1-1, the V gene TRBV10-3; D unresolved. This CDR3 spans 13 amino acids. Germline lookup yields CDR1 ENHRY and CDR2 SYGVKD. Deletions cut 7 bases from V and 0 bases from J, with 9 bases between. CDR3 bases: TGTGCCATCATGGTGGACTTGAACACTGAAGCTTTCTTT. Its translation: CAIMVDLNTEAFF.

With respect to this clonotype: A much larger clone differs from this one at a single base, so this may be a read error. This is likely a read error, given that the CDR3 carries no conserved phenylalanine or tryptophan at its end. The genes are TRBV12-3 or TRBV12-4 and TRBJ2-1; D is possibly TRBD2 (5 bases). V was cut by 4 bases and J by 7 bases, with 11 bases left in between. CDR3 length equals 13 residues. The CDR3 bases are TGTGCCAGCAGTTCACGGGGTACGAATGAGCAGTTCATC. It yields the protein CASSSRGTNEQFI.

This clonotype showed up many times. This chain joins TRBV20-1 and TRBJ2-2, with TRBD2 matching 11 bases. Unmatched junction bases numbered 7, after V lost 2 bases and J lost 5 bases. Germline CDR1 DFQATT, CDR2 SNEGSKA (reference sequence). There are 16 residues in the CDR3. This chain's CDR3 is CSARLAGGSGTGELFF. The CDR3 nucleotides read TGCAGTGCTAGACTAGCGGGAGGTTCGGGGACCGGGGAGCTGTTTTTT.

This clonotype was seen at least ten times. This CDR3 reads CASSPPGKQETQYF. The CDR3 DNA reads as TGTGCCAGCAGTCCCCCGGGGAAGCAAGAGACCCAGTACTTC. The V and J genes are TRBV12-3 or TRBV12-4 and TRBJ2-5, with D possibly TRBD2 on 5 matching bases. Trimming removed 5 bases at V and 2 bases at J, with 12 bases between. The CDR3 loop spans 14 amino acids.

This clonotype has ten or more counts. For the CDR3, the DNA is TGTGCCAGCAGTTCAAACCGAATTGAAGAGACCCAGTACTTC. As protein: CASSSNRIEETQYF. This chain joins TRBV28 and TRBJ2-5; the D is unclear. CDR1 is MDHEN and CDR2 is SYDVKM in the germline V gene. This CDR3 is built from 14 residues. V lost 4 bases and J lost 3, with 12 bases in between.

There are many counts of this clonotype. V gene TRBV3-1 combines with J gene TRBJ1-1; 9 bases are a match to TRBD1. The CDR3 is 19 residues long. Germline loops: CDR1 LGHDT, CDR2 YNNKEL (reference sequence). The junction had 20 bases not matched to a gene; V was cut back by 4 bases and J by 5 bases. The CDR3 DNA reads as TGTGCCAGCAGCCCCCGATTGGGGACAGGGATGAGACGTGGGACTGAAGCTTTCTTT. Protein: CASSPRLGTGMRRGTEAFF.